Reported below is one T cell receptor beta chain. This record belongs to a study of cytomegalovirus exposure and HLA in healthy donors. The CDR3 has 15 amino acids. The germline gives CDR1 LNHDA, CDR2 SQIVND (reference sequence). V lost 10 bases to trimming and J lost 5 bases; unmatched junction nucleotides: 9. Vbeta (60) and Jbeta (13) primers were used in the PCR. Sequencing used immunoSEQ multiplex PCR; TCRdb keeps in-frame clones, though not all of them. Of roughly 130,000 clones in the sample, roughly 80% were seen once. This TCR derives from a man aged 25 to 40 in good health and CMV-seronegative. Sample: PBMCs. The chain carries TRBV19 and TRBJ1-6; 9 positions match TRBD1. CDR3 DNA sequence: TGTGCCACCTCAATCGGGGACAGGGATAATTCACCCCTCCACTTT. The encoded protein is CATSIGDRDNSPLHF.